This T cell receptor (beta chain) was captured in a study of cytomegalovirus exposure and HLA in healthy donors. Regarding the study as a whole: According to a later analysis, donors in an Asian-associated ancestry cluster reportedly had fewer N-insertions than the roughly 670-donor mean.

Trimming stripped 2 bases from V and 2 bases from J, with 7 bases between. CDR1 is MNHNY, CDR2 SVGAGI, per germline (reference sequence). The CDR3 totals 13 residues. PCR involved 60 Vbeta and 13 Jbeta primers. Clones were read by immunoSEQ multiplex PCR, and TCRdb kept only the in-frame ones, dropping some. The sample has approximately 160,000 clones; about 75% are singletons. In the case of this clone: Its antigen is currently unknown.

Input material: PBMCs. The chain uses TRBV6-6 and TRBJ2-7; unclear D gene. The source is a male donor in good health and CMV-seronegative. CDR3 bases: TGTGCCAGCAGTTACGCTCCAGCCTACGAGCAGTACTTC. The encoded protein is CASSYAPAYEQYF.